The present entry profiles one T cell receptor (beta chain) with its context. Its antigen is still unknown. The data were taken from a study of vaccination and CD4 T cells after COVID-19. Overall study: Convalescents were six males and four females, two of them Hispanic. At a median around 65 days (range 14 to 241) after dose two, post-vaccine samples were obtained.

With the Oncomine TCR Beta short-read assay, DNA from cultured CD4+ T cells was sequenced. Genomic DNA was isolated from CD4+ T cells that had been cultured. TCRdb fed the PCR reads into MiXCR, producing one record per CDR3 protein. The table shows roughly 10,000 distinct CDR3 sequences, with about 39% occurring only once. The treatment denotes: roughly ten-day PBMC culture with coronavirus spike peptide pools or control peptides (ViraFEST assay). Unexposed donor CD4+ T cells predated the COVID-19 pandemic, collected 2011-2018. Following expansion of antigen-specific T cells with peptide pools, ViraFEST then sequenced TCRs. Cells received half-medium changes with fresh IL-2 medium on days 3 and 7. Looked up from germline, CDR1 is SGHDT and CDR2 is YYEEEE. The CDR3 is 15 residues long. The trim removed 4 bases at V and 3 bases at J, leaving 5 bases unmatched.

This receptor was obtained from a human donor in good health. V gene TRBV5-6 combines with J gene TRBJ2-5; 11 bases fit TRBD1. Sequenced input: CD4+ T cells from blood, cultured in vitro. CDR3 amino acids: CASSGTGGREETQYF. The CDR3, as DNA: TGTGCCAGCAGCGGGACAGGGGGACGGGAAGAGACCCAGTACTTC.